This TCR beta chain was obtained from a study of blood T cell repertoires in COVID-19. Study details: COVID-19 samples collected from the United States, Italy and Spain covered acute and convalescent phases.

Clones were sequenced by immunoSEQ multiplex PCR, and TCRdb holds only the in-frame ones, with some missing. The table lists approximately 180,000 clones, over 65% of them singletons. The CDR3 length is 15 residues. The trim removed 5 bases at V and 5 bases at J, leaving 10 bases unmatched. Germline V gene sequence: CDR1 SEHNR, CDR2 FQNEAQ (reference sequence). The sample holds a few counts of this clone. This clonotype was obtained from a person in their 70s with COVID-19, enrolled during active disease. Sequencing was carried out using peripheral blood. J is TRBJ2-5 and V is TRBV7-9, with TRBD1 matching over 8 bases. The CDR3 DNA is TGTGCCAGCAGCAATCGCCAGGGGGCGAAGGAGACCCAGTACTTC. Its protein is CASSNRQGAKETQYF.